These T cell receptor beta chains were read from a single sample in a study of OX40 agonist ivuxolimab in advanced cancers. The data were produced by immunoSEQ multiplex PCR, yet TCRdb's version contains in-frame clones alone and is incomplete. The table has tens of thousands of clones, 80% to 90% seen once. The source material was CD4+ or CD8+ T cells sorted from blood, sampled in a trial of the OX40 agonist ivuxolimab. The source is an adult with an advanced solid tumor such as melanoma, head and neck, liver or kidney cancer. CDR3s include the opening cysteine and the closing phenylalanine or tryptophan. D genes are given only for firm matches. A row's size may be missing; if present it is once, few, many or a size class.

clone_size	v_call	j_call	d_call	cdr3_length	cdr3_aa	cdr3_nt
NA	TRBV7-6	TRBJ2-7	NA	16	CASSQTGRAAAYEQYF	TGTGCCAGCAGCCAAACAGGGCGAGCAGCTGCCTACGAGCAGTACTTC
NA	TRBV4-2	TRBJ2-3	TRBD2	18	CASSQAQGLAGGTDTQYF	TGTGCCAGCAGCCAAGCGCAAGGACTAGCGGGAGGGACAGATACGCAGTATTTT
once	TRBV6-5	TRBJ2-2	NA	13	CASSYSQRGELFF	TGTGCCAGCAGCTATTCACAAAGGGGGGAGCTGTTTTTT
NA	TRBV6-4	TRBJ2-1	TRBD1	15	CASRRGTGAYNEQFF	TGTGCCAGCCGGAGGGGGACAGGGGCTTACAATGAGCAGTTCTTC
NA	TRBV5-5	TRBJ2-1	TRBD2	15	CASSRQAGTYNEQFF	TGTGCCAGCAGCCGTCAAGCGGGGACTTACAATGAGCAGTTCTTC
NA	TRBV4-1	TRBJ2-3	TRBD1	15	CASSLGTGGRDTQYF	TGCGCCAGCAGCCTCGGGACAGGGGGCCGGGATACGCAGTATTTT
NA	TRBV6-5	TRBJ2-1	TRBD2	16	CASSYSAGSSYNEQFF	TGTGCCAGCAGTTACTCAGCGGGATCCTCCTACAATGAGCAGTTCTTC
large	TRBV7-9	TRBJ2-3	NA	12	CASSSSTDTQYF	TGTGCCAGCAGCTCCAGCACAGATACGCAGTATTTT
NA	TRBV28	TRBJ1-5	TRBD1	15	CASSLQGAGGGPQHF	TGTGCCAGCAGTCTCCAGGGGGCGGGAGGGGGGCCCCAGCATTTT
NA	TRBV2	TRBJ1-2	NA	14	CASRGLGDSYGYTF	TGTGCCAGCAGGGGTCTTGGGGACTCCTATGGCTACACCTTC
NA	TRBV28	TRBJ1-6	NA	11	CASRGRSPLHF	TGTGCCAGCAGGGGAAGGTCACCCCTCCACTTT
NA	TRBV28	TRBJ2-7	NA	12	CASSLRGYEQYF	TGTGCCAGCAGTTTGAGGGGTTACGAGCAGTACTTC
NA	TRBV27	TRBJ2-1	NA	19	CASSFRRTGVKREADEQFF	TGTGCCAGCAGTTTTCGGAGGACAGGGGTTAAGCGGGAGGCCGATGAGCAGTTCTTC
NA	TRBV9	TRBJ2-1	TRBD2	15	CASRPSGSQYNEQFF	TGTGCCAGCAGACCGAGCGGGAGCCAATACAATGAGCAGTTCTTC
NA	TRBV6-4	TRBJ2-6	NA	19	CASSLQGWTANSGANVLTF	TGTGCCAGCAGTCTTCAGGGGTGGACAGCAAACTCTGGGGCCAACGTCCTGACTTTC
once	TRBV30	TRBJ2-3	NA	11	CAWGSRVAQYF	TGTGCCTGGGGGAGTAGGGTTGCGCAGTATTTT
NA	TRBV27	TRBJ2-7	TRBD2	15	CASSNPSGRDYEQYF	TGTGCCAGCAGTAACCCTAGCGGGAGGGACTACGAGCAGTACTTC
few	TRBV2	TRBJ1-6	TRBD1	15	CASPKGQGDNSPLHF	TGTGCCAGCCCCAAGGGACAGGGGGATAATTCACCCCTCCACTTT
few	TRBV23-1	TRBJ2-5	NA	16	CASSQSHRARIGSQYF	TGCGCCAGCAGTCAATCACACAGGGCCCGAATAGGTAGCCAGTACTTC
NA	TRBV5-1	TRBJ2-7	NA	14	CASSSGTFIYEQYF	TGCGCCAGCAGCTCCGGGACTTTCATCTACGAGCAGTACTTC
NA	TRBV6-6	TRBJ1-2	NA	11	CASSRDRVYTF	TGTGCCAGCAGCCGCGACAGAGTCTACACCTTC
NA	TRBV6-5	TRBJ2-7	NA	12	CASRKDWYEQYF	TGTGCCAGCAGAAAGGATTGGTACGAGCAGTACTTC
NA	TRBV20-1	TRBJ2-1	NA	10	CSVRRVEQFF	TGCAGTGTACGGCGGGTGGAGCAGTTCTTC
once	TRBV6-5	TRBJ2-7	TRBD1	14	CASRTGQGPYEQYF	TGTGCCAGCAGAACCGGACAGGGCCCCTACGAGCAGTACTTC
NA	TRBV10-1	TRBJ2-7	NA	15	CASREPPGIRYEQYF	TGCGCCAGCAGAGAACCTCCAGGGATTCGGTACGAGCAGTACTTC
NA	TRBV7-7	TRBJ2-3	NA	13	CASSLEGTDTQYF	TGTGCTAGCAGCTTAGAAGGCACAGATACGCAGTATTTT
NA	TRBV28	TRBJ2-2	NA	14	CASSLGQFTGELFF	TGTGCCAGCAGTTTAGGTCAGTTCACCGGGGAGCTGTTTTTT
NA	TRBV5-6	TRBJ1-2	NA	12	CASSAGRYGYTF	TGTGCCAGCAGCGCGGGCCGCTATGGCTACACCTTC
once	TRBV19	TRBJ2-1	NA	16	CASSIPRGRDGREQFF	TGTGCCAGTAGTATACCCAGGGGAAGGGACGGGAGGGAGCAGTTCTTC
NA	TRBV7-3	TRBJ2-3	TRBD2	17	CASSPFRTGTRTDTQYF	TGTGCCAGCAGCCCTTTCCGAACAGGGACTAGGACAGATACGCAGTATTTT
NA	TRBV7-8	TRBJ1-5	NA	16	CASSLPRGASNQPQHF	TGTGCCAGCAGCTTACCCCGTGGAGCTAGCAATCAGCCCCAGCATTTT
few	TRBV30	TRBJ1-1	NA	13	CAWSVRGDTEAFF	TGTGCCTGGAGTGTACGAGGGGACACTGAAGCTTTCTTT
NA	TRBV28	TRBJ2-7	NA	18	CASSFPHLGPRQDYEQYF	TGTGCCAGCAGTTTCCCCCACCTAGGACCTCGGCAGGACTACGAGCAGTACTTC
NA	TRBV28	TRBJ2-1	NA	18	CASKRDFGTTSRGREQFF	TGTGCCAGCAAGAGGGATTTTGGTACAACTAGCCGGGGACGGGAGCAGTTCTTC
NA	TRBV9	TRBJ2-3	NA	13	CASSVGSTDTQCF	TGTGCCAGCAGCGTAGGCTCCACAGATACGCAGTGTTTT
once	TRBV7-2	TRBJ1-5	TRBD1	14	CASSPQGARQPQHF	TGTGCCAGCAGCCCACAGGGGGCCAGGCAGCCCCAGCATTTT
NA	TRBV7-3	TRBJ2-6	TRBD2	19	CASSLLSSGRAGGANVLTF	TGTGCCAGCAGCTTATTATCTAGCGGGAGGGCCGGGGGGGCCAACGTCCTGACTTTC
NA	TRBV7-3	TRBJ2-1	TRBD2	13	CASSLDRGDEQFF	TGTGCCAGCAGCTTAGACCGGGGGGATGAGCAGTTCTTC
NA	TRBV4-2	TRBJ2-7	NA	15	CASRRRQANSYEQYF	TGTGCCAGCAGACGAAGACAGGCGAACTCCTACGAGCAGTACTTC
NA	TRBV7-8	TRBJ2-2	NA	14	CASSLLGRTGELFF	TGTGCCAGCAGCTTACTTGGTAGAACCGGGGAGCTGTTTTTT
NA	TRBV7-9	TRBJ2-7	TRBD2	15	CASSLGLAGVVEQYF	TGTGCCAGCAGCTTAGGGCTAGCGGGAGTAGTGGAGCAGTACTTC
once	TRBV7-9	TRBJ2-6	NA	16	CASSQYTASGANVLTF	TGTGCCAGCAGCCAATACACGGCCTCTGGGGCCAACGTCCTGACTTTC
NA	TRBV15	TRBJ2-1	NA	14	CATSRVRGVYEQFF	TGTGCCACCAGCAGAGTTCGGGGCGTCTATGAGCAGTTCTTC
NA	TRBV5-1	TRBJ2-5	TRBD2	15	CASSFIAGVLETQYF	TGCGCCAGCAGCTTTATAGCGGGAGTGCTTGAGACCCAGTACTTC
NA	TRBV9	TRBJ2-3	NA	18	CASSITPGPPDSTDTQYF	TGTGCCAGCAGCATAACCCCCGGTCCTCCAGACAGCACAGATACGCAGTATTTT
NA	TRBV12-2	TRBJ2-5	NA	17	CASRFGTSGPGGETQYF	TGTGCAAGTCGCTTCGGGACTAGCGGGCCCGGGGGGGAGACCCAGTACTTC
NA	TRBV9	TRBJ1-6	TRBD1	14	CASSRDRVNSPLHF	TGTGCCAGCAGCCGAGACAGGGTGAATTCACCCCTCCACTTT
NA	TRBV10-3	TRBJ2-7	NA	13	CATHLPGAYEQYF	TGTGCCACCCACCTTCCCGGAGCATACGAGCAGTACTTC
NA	TRBV11-1	TRBJ2-6	NA	18	CASSSRGSLFSGANVLTF	TGTGCCAGCAGCTCCAGGGGCTCTCTATTCTCTGGGGCCAACGTCCTGACTTTC
NA	TRBV19	TRBJ1-3	NA	15	CASTGTGPTGNTIYF	TGTGCCAGTACCGGGACGGGTCCTACTGGAAACACCATATATTTT
NA	TRBV15	TRBJ2-7	NA	16	CATSRETGIPYYEQYF	TGTGCCACCAGCAGAGAAACAGGGATACCCTACTACGAGCAGTACTTC
NA	TRBV28	TRBJ1-5	NA	15	CASSFRVDSNQPQHF	TGTGCCAGCAGTTTCAGGGTGGATAGCAATCAGCCCCAGCATTTT
NA	TRBV5-1	TRBJ2-7	TRBD1	13	CASSFGQGEEQYF	TGCGCCAGCAGCTTCGGGCAGGGGGAGGAGCAGTACTTC
NA	TRBV6-1	TRBJ1-5	NA	14	CASQAGGFNQPQHF	TGTGCGTCGCAGGCGGGGGGCTTCAATCAGCCCCAGCATTTT
few	TRBV5-1	TRBJ1-1	NA	15	CASSFQDNMNTEAFF	TGCGCCAGCAGCTTTCAGGATAACATGAACACTGAAGCTTTCTTT